Included here is one T cell receptor beta chain sequence, with context. The data belong to a study of shared clonotypes between healthy human individuals. Between the trimmed V and J ends, which lost 4 bases and 4 bases, there was a span of 8 bases. Germline assignment: CDR1 LGHNA and CDR2 YNFKEQ. The CDR3 contains 13 residues. Libraries were prepared by immunoSEQ multiplex PCR; TCRdb keeps only in-frame clonotypes and omits some of them. This sample has approximately 1.1 million clones, with around 82% found just once. The sample consisted of memory CD4+ T cells from PBMCs. Regarding subset: CD45RA-negative fraction. The clonotype comes from a man aged 18 to 30 in good health. Some clones in this sample may be carry-over from other donors' samples. The chain is built from TRBV4-2 and TRBJ1-5; D gene unclear. The CDR3 loop reads CASSLQYNQPQHF. The CDR3 bases are TGTGCCAGCAGCCTGCAGTATAATCAGCCCCAGCATTTT.